One and the same sample provided the 9 T cell receptor beta chains below, sequenced in a study of cytomegalovirus exposure and HLA in healthy donors. Clones were read by immunoSEQ multiplex PCR, and TCRdb kept only the in-frame ones, dropping some. Among approximately 200,000 clones listed, roughly 82% were seen once. Material for sequencing was PBMCs. The receptors originated from a man aged 18 to 30 in good health and CMV-seropositive.

The rearrangement uses TRBV5-1 and TRBJ1-1; D is ambiguous. CDR1 is SGHRS, CDR2 YFSETQ, per germline. Trimming stripped 3 bases from V and 1 base from J, with 13 bases between. This CDR3 region has 15 residues. The chain's CDR3 is CASSSSGGENTEAFF. As DNA, the CDR3 is TGCGCCAGCAGCTCCTCGGGCGGGGAGAACACTGAAGCTTTCTTT.

Written as DNA, the CDR3 is TGTGCCAGCAATCCGGGACTAGCTCCCAAAAACATTCAGTACTTC. Protein: CASNPGLAPKNIQYF. This chain links TRBV6-4 with TRBJ2-4; TRBD2 aligns across 9 bases. Germline CDR1 and CDR2: MRHNA and SNTAGT. CDR3 length: 15 residues. With 7 bases clipped from V and 2 bases from J, the junction kept 6 bases outside the gene matches.

The chain uses TRBV29-1 and TRBJ1-2; 7 nucleotides agree with TRBD1. Germline assignment: CDR1 SQVTM and CDR2 ANQGSEA. CDR3 length: 12 amino acids. As DNA, the CDR3 is TGCGGAGCCCGGGACAGTTCCCCTCACTACACCTTC. This gives the protein CGARDSSPHYTF.

V gene TRBV10-3 combines with J gene TRBJ2-7; 9 nucleotides match TRBD1. The CDR3 has 15 amino acids. Germline V CDR1 and CDR2: ENHRY, SYGVKD. J gave up 0 bases and V 6 bases, and 6 bases lay outside the gene matches. The CDR3 here is CAISTDRGASYEQYF. The CDR3 region has the DNA TGTGCCATCAGCACCGACAGGGGGGCCTCCTACGAGCAGTACTTC.

A note on this clone: The identical CDR3 is also encoded by other nucleotide sequences in the sample. The chain recombines TRBV9 with TRBJ2-3; 10 bases align to TRBD2. J was trimmed by 2 bases and V by 2 bases; bases with no gene match: 2. Germline CDR1 reads SGDLS; CDR2 reads YYNGEE. The CDR3 extends over 15 amino acids. The DNA for the CDR3 is TGTGCCAGCAGCGTTGGACTAGCGGACACAGATACGCAGTATTTT. Residues: CASSVGLADTDTQYF.

The table lists this clone with a few counts. The chain combines TRBV29-1 with TRBJ2-1; 10 bases agree with TRBD2. The CDR3 consists of 18 residues. Germline CDR1 SQVTM, CDR2 ANQGSEA. J gave up 7 bases and V 1 base, and 16 bases lay outside the gene matches. For the CDR3, the DNA is TGCAGCGTTGAAGTAGGACCTAGCGGGAGCTTCTCCGGGAATGAGCAGTTCTTC. Translating it yields CSVEVGPSGSFSGNEQFF.

The rearrangement uses TRBV9 and TRBJ1-4; 8 nucleotides line up with TRBD1. Losses at the gene ends were 4 bases for V and 6 bases for J; bases not matched to a gene: 5. Germline assignment: CDR1 SGDLS and CDR2 YYNGEE. The CDR3 is made up of 14 amino acids. CDR3 protein: CASSSSGGYEKLFF. For the CDR3, the DNA is TGTGCCAGCAGCAGCTCAGGGGGCTATGAAAAACTGTTTTTT.

This clone was picked up a small number of times. Compared with germline, one end of the junction differs, possibly owing to a read error. The chain recombines TRBV7-2 with TRBJ2-7; 11 bases match TRBD2. Germline values: CDR1 SGHTA, CDR2 FQGNSA. This CDR3 spans 14 amino acids. The CDR3 loop reads CASSLAGTSGAPDF. The CDR3 nucleotides are TGTGCCAGCAGCTTAGCGGGGACTAGCGGAGCCCCGGACTTC.

The chain has TRBV9 and TRBJ1-2, with D uncertain. Trimming shortened V by 3 bases and J by 8 bases, and 11 bases separated the two germline ends. The germline CDR1 and CDR2 sequences are SGDLS and YYNGEE. The CDR3 contains 12 residues. The CDR3 reads CASSAGYFGYTF. The CDR3 DNA sequence: TGTGCCAGCAGCGCGGGATACTTCGGCTACACCTTC.